The source of this T cell receptor beta chain is a study of T cell responses to AZD1222 COVID-19 vaccine. Study-wide results and caveats: Per reports, nearly half of all spike-specific TCRs target regions that are unmutated in variants. Females outnumbered males among donors, who were mostly white British; clonal diversity was possibly underestimated. Spike-specific TCR repertoires showed rising breadth and depth after two AZD1222 doses.

Libraries were prepared by immunoSEQ multiplex PCR; TCRdb keeps only in-frame clonotypes and omits some of them. Altogether about 180,000 clones are present, roughly 91% being singletons, with the ten largest covering 1%. The CDR3 consists of 13 residues. Trimming left V 7 bases short and J 2 bases short, with 11 bases between. Germline V gene sequence: CDR1 SGHTS, CDR2 YDEGEE. Turning to this clone: Antigen: not known.

Sequences were derived from peripheral blood, sampled 28 days after the second dose of the MenACWY control vaccine. V is TRBV5-8 and J is TRBJ2-3, with no clear D. This clonotype originated in an adult who received the MenACWY meningococcal vaccine as a control. The CDR3 region is CASFKRATDTQYF. The CDR3 DNA sequence: TGTGCCAGCTTTAAGCGAGCCACAGATACGCAGTATTTT.